This TCR beta chain was identified in a study of cytomegalovirus exposure and HLA in healthy donors. Of note for this clone: What it recognizes is unknown.

It was with 60 Vbeta and 13 Jbeta primers that the PCR ran. Repertoires were generated with immunoSEQ multiplex PCR, while TCRdb's copy carries only in-frame clones and drops some. Of around 170,000 clones listed, approximately 81% were seen once; the top ten hold 3.8%. Study results and caveats: Earlier findings revealed that most TCR beta V segments proved productive either about 87% or about 30% of the time. A list of approximately 150 TCR beta chains associated with cytomegalovirus was given.

The TCR sequence derives from a man aged 50 or older in good health and CMV-seronegative. What was sequenced was PBMCs.

The CDR3 is CASRGLNYGYTF. CDR3 nucleotides: TGTGCCAGTAGGGGCCTAAACTATGGCTACACCTTC. V and J are TRBV19 and TRBJ1-2; D is undetermined. The germline V and J ends were trimmed by 6 bases and 2 bases, with 7 bases remaining between them. Germline values: CDR1 LNHDA, CDR2 SQIVND (reference sequence). This CDR3 contains 12 residues.